A selection of T cell receptor beta chains follows, all from one sample in a study of radiotherapy plus CTLA-4 blockade in lung cancer. Sequenced by immunoSEQ multiplex PCR; TCRdb stores in-frame clones only, minus some. The repertoire holds 65,000 to 85,000 clones, around 69% seen once, with approximately 16% in the top ten. Sequenced here: peripheral blood, sampled from a patient treated with radiotherapy plus ipilimumab. All receptors derive from a human donor with non-small cell lung cancer whose response to radiotherapy plus ipilimumab could not be evaluated. Some clones in this sample may be carry-over from other donors' samples. The CDR3 runs from the conserved cysteine through the conserved F or W. Each record gives: D gene, clone size, J gene, V gene, CDR3 protein, CDR3 DNA. D genes are given only for firm matches. Clone size, where shown, is once, few, many, or a class for clones that have expanded.

>.|.|TRBJ2-7|TRBV6-6
CASSPSYEQYF
TGTGCCAGCAGTCCGTCCTACGAGCAGTACTTC
>TRBD1|.|TRBJ2-5|TRBV5-1
CASSLQGVLETQYF
TGCGCCAGCAGCTTGCAGGGGGTCCTAGAGACCCAGTACTTC
>TRBD2|.|TRBJ2-5|TRBV10-2
CASRPPAGGPETQYF
TGCGCCAGCAGACCCCCAGCGGGGGGGCCGGAGACCCAGTACTTC
>TRBD1|.|TRBJ1-5|TRBV19
CASSIGDRGQGQPQHF
TGTGCCAGTAGTATAGGGGACAGGGGGCAGGGTCAGCCCCAGCATTTT
>TRBD1|.|TRBJ2-5|TRBV5-1
CASKPGQTQETQYF
TGCGCCAGCAAACCGGGACAGACTCAAGAGACCCAGTACTTC
>.|few|TRBJ2-7|TRBV7-8
CASSLMVYGGREQYF
TGTGCCAGCAGCTTGATGGTATACGGGGGACGCGAGCAGTACTTC
>TRBD1|.|TRBJ2-1|TRBV5-1
CASSLQGGNEQFF
TGCGCCAGCAGCTTACAGGGGGGAAATGAGCAGTTCTTC
>TRBD1|.|TRBJ1-4|TRBV9
CASSVGVRDRAEKLFF
TGTGCCAGCAGCGTAGGGGTCCGGGACAGGGCAGAAAAACTGTTTTTT
>.|once|TRBJ1-5|TRBV15
CATRRQEDQPQHF
TGTGCCACCAGGCGCCAGGAGGATCAGCCCCAGCATTTT
>.|.|TRBJ2-7|TRBV18
CASSPRRDEQYF
TGTGCCAGCTCACCAAGGAGGGACGAGCAGTACTTC
>TRBD1|once|TRBJ1-1|TRBV4-2
CASSTRDRENTEAFF
TGTGCCAGCAGCACACGGGACAGGGAAAACACTGAAGCTTTCTTT
>.|.|TRBJ1-2|TRBV25-1
CASSEPRGGGYYGYTF
TGTGCCAGCAGTGAGCCCAGAGGGGGGGGATACTATGGCTACACCTTC
>.|.|TRBJ1-6|TRBV5-6
CASSLGRNGDSPLHF
TGTGCCAGCAGCTTGGGGCGAAACGGGGATTCACCCCTCCACTTT
>TRBD1|.|TRBJ2-7|TRBV7-2
CASSLGGQFYEQYF
TGTGCCAGCAGCTTAGGGGGACAGTTTTACGAGCAGTACTTC
>TRBD1|few|TRBJ1-1|TRBV6-4
CASSDGTGLGEAFF
TGTGCCAGCAGTGACGGGACAGGGCTTGGTGAAGCTTTCTTT
>TRBD1|.|TRBJ2-3|TRBV5-1
CASSLTGRNTDTQYF
TGCGCCAGCAGCCTGACAGGGCGTAACACAGATACGCAGTATTTT
>TRBD1|.|TRBJ2-2|TRBV11-1
CASRRPGQANTGELFF
TGTGCCAGCAGGAGACCGGGACAGGCGAACACCGGGGAGCTGTTTTTT
>TRBD1|.|TRBJ2-7|TRBV19
CASKGAGQGHEQYF
TGTGCCAGTAAGGGCGCCGGACAGGGCCACGAGCAGTACTTC
>.|.|TRBJ1-4|TRBV19
CASSIPLRHAGSEKLFF
TGTGCCAGTAGTATCCCCTTAAGGCACGCGGGGAGTGAAAAACTGTTTTTT
>.|few|TRBJ2-7|TRBV5-4
CASSFGGASSYEQYF
TGTGCCAGCAGCTTTGGCGGGGCTAGCTCCTACGAGCAGTACTTC
>TRBD1|.|TRBJ1-5|TRBV19
CASSLGQGSGRNQPQHF
TGTGCCAGTAGTCTAGGACAGGGGAGTGGTCGCAATCAGCCCCAGCATTTT
>TRBD1|.|TRBJ1-2|TRBV11-2
CASSLETGAFGYTF
TGTGCCAGCAGCTTAGAGACAGGGGCCTTCGGCTACACCTTC
>.|.|TRBJ1-2|TRBV28
CASSRVQGYGYTF
TGTGCCAGTAGCCGGGTTCAGGGCTATGGCTACACCTTC
>.|.|TRBJ1-5|TRBV5-6
CASSSRVGRVVQPQHF
TGTGCCAGCAGCTCCCGAGTAGGCAGGGTGGTTCAGCCCCAGCATTTT
>TRBD2|.|TRBJ2-1|TRBV7-3
CASSLTGTSSYNEQFF
TGTGCCAGCAGCTTAACGGGGACTAGCTCCTACAATGAGCAGTTCTTC
>.|.|TRBJ1-1|TRBV27
CASSLSPGGLPEAFF
TGTGCCAGCAGTTTATCCCCGGGGGGCCTCCCTGAAGCTTTCTTT
>.|.|TRBJ1-5|TRBV2
CASSAVGGPQHF
TGTGCCAGCAGTGCCGTCGGTGGGCCCCAGCATTTT
>.|.|TRBJ1-3|TRBV7-2
CASSHSGDKRNTIYF
TGTGCCAGCAGCCATAGTGGGGACAAACGGAACACCATATATTTT
>.|.|TRBJ1-2|TRBV10-3
CAISYRVLDYGYTF
TGTGCCATCAGTTACAGGGTACTCGACTATGGCTACACCTTC